This T cell receptor beta chain emerged from a study of identical twins. Study-wide results and limits: Researchers caution that invariant MAIT and iNKT cells could partly confound zero-insertion analyses. Abundant beta clonotypes from cord blood had fewer insertions, unlike memory repertoires, which showed none.

V lost 5 bases and J 6 bases, leaving 15 bases between the germline ends. Per germline, CDR1 MDHEN and CDR2 SYDVKM. CDR3 length: 14 amino acids. With no exceptions, donors were healthy Caucasians. Worth noting for this clonotype: Its matching antigen is unknown.

One entry per CDR3 protein results from TCRdb running MiXCR on the 5' RACE reads. The data hold about 340,000 distinct CDR3 sequences, with 10% to 15% observed a single time. This same sample was also taken into another study, of yellow fever vaccine responses in identical twins.

The TCR was taken from a woman between 18 and 29 years old in good health. The genes are TRBV28 and TRBJ2-3; unclear D gene. Specimen: CD8+ T cells sorted from blood. Here the CDR3 DNA reads TGTGCCAGCAGTCCCCACCTAAATAAGGATACGCAGTATTTT. Its protein is CASSPHLNKDTQYF.